The TCR beta chain described here comes from a study of cytotoxic CD8 clonotypes in ibrutinib-treated CLL. This clone was seen more than once but under ten times. The antigen is undetermined. Overall study findings and caveats: Sustained-remission patients were sampled at one set of times and progressing patients at different ones. Public clonotypes showed up rarely, and on treatment they shrank or held steady.

Target depth was 1 in 200,000 to 1 in 1 million T cells, about 10x per clonotype. Sequenced by immunoSEQ multiplex PCR; TCRdb stores in-frame clones only, minus some. The data show some 140,000 clones, with 84% seen just once and around 3.3% held by the top ten. The ends were cut back, 6 bases at V and 5 bases at J, with 17 bases in the middle. Per the germline V gene, CDR1 is SGHAT and CDR2 is FQNNGV. The CDR3 covers 14 residues. This sequence was found in a human donor with chronic lymphocytic leukemia. Here the sequenced sample was PBMCs, taken after 24 months of ibrutinib treatment. The chain is built from TRBV11-2 and TRBJ2-7; TRBD2 is a possible D gene (6 bases). CDR3 protein: CASREVMGLDEQYF. The CDR3 bases are TGTGCCAGCAGAGAGGTCATGGGACTCGACGAGCAGTACTTC.